Each of the 7 T cell receptor beta chains below was sequenced from the same sample in a study of CD8 T cells in ankylosing spondylitis (dated by TCRdb to the late 2010s). Broad study findings and their caveats: Blood from ankylosing spondylitis patients appeared to be characterized by a TCR beta motif composed of eight highly homologous amino acid variants.

These receptors are not linked to any known antigen. The library was generated by 5' RACE. Sequencing instrument: Illumina HiSeq 2500. The public reads were quality trimmed at Q25 with fastp and then assembled into clones with MiXCR by TCRdb, keeping productive beta chains. Each entry merges the rows of one CDR3 protein and shows their most common DNA and genes. The sample table records 500,000 or so distinct CDR3 sequences; approximately 5% of these occur just once. Of the sample, approximately 4% is held by the ten largest clones. Sequenced: blood, either unsorted or a sorted T cell fraction (not recorded which). The receptors come from a male donor with ankylosing spondylitis.

This clonotype came up many times. The chain has TRBV6-5 and TRBJ1-2, with D hard to call. CDR1 MNHEY and CDR2 SVGAGI come from the germline V gene. The CDR3 contains 13 residues. Trimming cost V 1 base and J 4 bases, with 7 bases left between them. For the CDR3, the DNA is TGTGCCAGCAGTTACTTTCGGGGCTATGGCTACACCTTC. Protein: CASSYFRGYGYTF.

This clonotype has a count of ten or more. V usage is TRBV11-2 and J usage is TRBJ1-6; D might be TRBD1 (6 bases). The CDR3 sequence is 14 residues long. CDR1 is SGHAT, CDR2 FQNNGV, per germline. Deletions cut 2 bases from V and 10 bases from J, with 12 bases between. Here the CDR3 DNA reads TGTGCCAGCAGCTTACTGGGGGCGGGCTCACCCCTCCACTTT. Residues: CASSLLGAGSPLHF.

At least ten counts were recorded for this clonotype. The chain is built from TRBV10-1 and TRBJ2-7; TRBD1 is a possible D gene (5 bases). The germline V gene has CDR1 WNHNN and CDR2 SYGVQD (reference sequence). The CDR3 runs to 11 residues. With 4 bases removed from V and 6 bases from J, the gap between germline ends came to 7 bases. The CDR3, as DNA: TGCGCCAGCAGTGTTGGGGCCGAGCAGTACTTC. Protein: CASSVGAEQYF.

This clonotype has at least ten counts. The chain is built from TRBV5-1 and TRBJ2-3; tentative D call: TRBD1 (6 bases). In germline, CDR1 is SGHRS, CDR2 YFSETQ. The V and J ends lost 4 bases and 3 bases respectively, with 18 bases between them. The CDR3 runs to 16 residues. The CDR3 protein is CASSTSDSSGTDTQYF. The CDR3 DNA sequence: TGCGCCAGCAGCACTTCGGACAGCTCGGGAACAGATACGCAGTATTTT.

Many counts were recorded for this clonotype. This chain uses TRBV9 with TRBJ2-3, with 10 positions matching TRBD2. V shed 2 bases, J shed 5 bases, and the junction held 5 bases outside the gene matches. Germline-derived CDR1 and CDR2 are SGDLS and YYNGEE. The length of the CDR3 is 15 residues. The CDR3 region is CASSVSPSGGDTQYF. Here the CDR3 DNA reads TGTGCCAGCAGCGTCAGTCCTAGCGGGGGAGATACGCAGTATTTT.

This clonotype showed up many times. The chain is built from TRBV27 and TRBJ2-7; D uncertain. The CDR3 runs to 14 residues. Trimming pared 5 bases from V and 5 bases from J, leaving 16 bases between. Germline V gene lookup returns CDR1 MNHEY and CDR2 SMNVEV (reference sequence). The CDR3 loop is CASSHRTDRHEQYF. The CDR3 DNA sequence: TGTGCCAGCAGTCACCGGACCGATCGGCACGAGCAGTACTTC.

This clonotype occurred a few times. The V and J genes are TRBV5-6 and TRBJ1-5; D remains ambiguous. The CDR3 length is 15 residues. CDR1 is SGHDT, CDR2 YYEEEE, per germline. The V gene lost 4 bases and the J gene lost 2 bases, with 13 bases spanning the gap. The CDR3 here is CASSATGRGNQPQHF. The CDR3 region has the DNA TGTGCCAGCAGCGCGACCGGGCGCGGCAATCAGCCCCAGCATTTT.